This TCR beta chain was identified in a study of CD8+CD57+ T cells in acquired aplastic anemia. Turning to the study itself: When averaged, DNA from sorted CD4+ and CD8+ cells came to 3 to 4 ug.

According to the study, genomic DNA was the template for TCR beta VDJ and CDR3 profiling. MiXCR was run by TCRdb on the reads, yielding one entry per CDR3 protein. The data show hundreds of thousands of distinct CDR3 sequences, roughly 80% seen once. It was patients with CD8+CD57+ cell expansion by flow cytometry who were chosen for sequencing. This CDR3 is built from 15 residues. Looked up from germline, CDR1 is SNHLY and CDR2 is FYNNEI. The V end was cut by 4 bases, the J end by 2 bases, with 12 bases between. Sequenced input: sorted CD4+, CD8+, or CD8+CD57+ T cells (not recorded which) from PBMCs. This receptor was obtained from a human donor with aplastic anemia. The chain uses TRBV2 and TRBJ1-5; no firm D call. DNA for the CDR3: TGTGCCAGCAGTGTCCTGGGAGTAGGCAATCAGCCCCAGCATTTT. It codes for CASSVLGVGNQPQHF.